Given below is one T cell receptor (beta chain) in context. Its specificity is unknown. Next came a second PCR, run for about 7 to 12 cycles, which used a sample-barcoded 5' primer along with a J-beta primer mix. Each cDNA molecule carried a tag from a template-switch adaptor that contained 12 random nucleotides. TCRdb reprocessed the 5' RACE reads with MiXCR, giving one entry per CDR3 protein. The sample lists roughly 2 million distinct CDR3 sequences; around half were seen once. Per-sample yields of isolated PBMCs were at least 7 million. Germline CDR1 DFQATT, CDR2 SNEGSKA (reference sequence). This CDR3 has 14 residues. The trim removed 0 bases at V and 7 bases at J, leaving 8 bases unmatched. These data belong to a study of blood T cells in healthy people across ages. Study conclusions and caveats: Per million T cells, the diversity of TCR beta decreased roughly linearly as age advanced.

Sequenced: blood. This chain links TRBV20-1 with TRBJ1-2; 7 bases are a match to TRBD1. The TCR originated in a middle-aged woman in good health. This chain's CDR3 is CSARDQGGAFGYTF. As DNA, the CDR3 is TGCAGTGCTAGAGATCAAGGGGGCGCGTTTGGCTACACCTTC.